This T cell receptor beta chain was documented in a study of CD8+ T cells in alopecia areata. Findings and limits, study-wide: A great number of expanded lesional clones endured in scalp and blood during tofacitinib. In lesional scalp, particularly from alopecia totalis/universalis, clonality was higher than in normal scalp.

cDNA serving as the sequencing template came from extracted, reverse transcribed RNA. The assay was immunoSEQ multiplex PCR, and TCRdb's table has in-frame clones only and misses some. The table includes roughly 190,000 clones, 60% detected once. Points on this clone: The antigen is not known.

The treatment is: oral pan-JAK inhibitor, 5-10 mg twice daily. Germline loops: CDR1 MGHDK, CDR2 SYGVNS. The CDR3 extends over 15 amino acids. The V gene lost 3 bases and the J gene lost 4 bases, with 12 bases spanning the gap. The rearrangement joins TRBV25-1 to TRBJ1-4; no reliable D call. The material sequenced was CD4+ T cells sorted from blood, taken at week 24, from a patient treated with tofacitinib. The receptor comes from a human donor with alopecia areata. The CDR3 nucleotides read TGTGCCAGCAGTGAGACCGGGTCTTATAATGAAAAACTGTTTTTT. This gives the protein CASSETGSYNEKLFF.